One and the same sample provided the 12 T cell receptor beta chains below, sequenced in a study of cytotoxic CD8 clonotypes in ibrutinib-treated CLL (dated by TCRdb to the early 2020s). To prepare the library, the immunoSEQ multiplex PCR assay was applied. TCRdb took over this immuneACCESS table, retaining in-frame rearrangements with V and J assigned. Such tables are incomplete; in checked studies, under half of the missing clones stem from an unresolved V gene, and the remainder is unexplained. For this sample there are some 84,000 clones; around 84% appear just once. Of the sample, around 5% falls within the top ten clones. This specimen was PBMCs, taken before ibrutinib treatment. All receptors derive from a human donor with chronic lymphocytic leukemia.

This clone was picked up a small number of times. The genes are TRBV28 and TRBJ2-3, with TRBD2 matching 15 bases. Unmatched junction bases numbered 10, after V lost 6 bases and J lost 3 bases. CDR3 length: 18 amino acids. Germline V lookup: CDR1 MDHEN, CDR2 SYDVKM. CDR3 in amino acids: CASSGLAGGPGGTDTQYF. CDR3 in DNA: TGTGCCAGCAGCGGACTAGCGGGAGGGCCCGGAGGGACAGATACGCAGTATTTT.

CDR3 nucleotide sequence: TGTGCCAGCAGTGGAGGGGTTAATCAGCCCCAGCATTTT. Its protein product is CASSGGVNQPQHF. The V gene is TRBV6-5, the J gene TRBJ1-5, with a possible D match to TRBD1 (5 bases). Germline V gene data show CDR1 as MNHEY and CDR2 as SVGAGI. Trimming cost V 5 bases and J 4 bases, with 9 bases left between them. CDR3 length equals 13 residues.

The count of this clone is one. V is TRBV28 and J is TRBJ2-4; maybe TRBD1 (6 bases). Germline CDR1 is MDHEN and CDR2 is SYDVKM. The CDR3 spans 14 residues. Between the trimmed V and J ends, which lost 5 bases and 0 bases, there was a span of 8 bases. This CDR3 reads CASSPQGAKNIQYF. DNA for the CDR3: TGTGCCAGCAGTCCACAGGGAGCCAAAAACATTCAGTACTTC.

The chain uses TRBV30 and TRBJ1-1, with 7 bases matching TRBD1. Germline V gives CDR1 GTSNPN, CDR2 SVGIG (reference sequence). With 3 bases clipped from V and 4 bases from J, the junction kept 8 bases outside the gene matches. The CDR3 covers 14 residues. DNA for the CDR3: TGTGCCTGGAGGCGACAGGGCGGCATCACTGAAGCTTTCTTT. It is translated as CAWRRQGGITEAFF.

This sequence joins TRBV10-3 and TRBJ1-3, with 9 nucleotides matching TRBD1. The CDR3 is 17 residues long. Germline V gene lookup returns CDR1 ENHRY and CDR2 SYGVKD. V lost 6 bases, J lost 2 bases, and 11 bases stayed unmatched. CDR3 protein: CAIRGGQGLDAGNTIYF. The CDR3 region has the DNA TGTGCCATCAGGGGGGGACAGGGTCTGGACGCTGGAAACACCATATATTTT.

This clone was picked up one time. This rearrangement joins TRBV7-8 to TRBJ2-5; the match to TRBD2 covers 13 bases. Germline CDR1 and CDR2: SGHVS and FQNEAQ. V lost 5 bases to trimming and J lost 5 bases; unmatched junction nucleotides: 11. This CDR3 spans 17 amino acids. CDR3 sequence: CASSRTSGSGVGETQYF. CDR3 coding DNA: TGTGCCAGCAGCCGGACTAGCGGGAGTGGGGTGGGGGAGACCCAGTACTTC.

The chain joins TRBV4-2 to TRBJ1-1; D is possibly TRBD1 (6 bases). The germline V gene encodes CDR1 LGHNA and CDR2 YNFKEQ. This CDR3 has 16 amino acids. Between the trimmed V and J ends, which lost 0 bases and 4 bases, there was a span of 15 bases. The DNA of the CDR3 is TGTGCCAGCAGCCAAGAGCGGCGGAGGGGGGCCACTGAAGCTTTCTTT. Its protein is CASSQERRRGATEAFF.

The chain couples TRBV4-2 to TRBJ2-5; 13 bases line up with TRBD2. V trimming: 1 base; J trimming: 2 bases; junction bases outside the gene matches: 7. CDR1 and CDR2 (germline): LGHNA, YNFKEQ. This CDR3 contains 18 residues. The CDR3 sequence is CASSQVLAGGPVQETQYF. CDR3 DNA: TGTGCCAGCAGCCAAGTACTAGCGGGAGGGCCAGTACAAGAGACCCAGTACTTC.

The chain uses TRBV5-1 and TRBJ2-3; D perhaps matches TRBD2 (5 bases). CDR1 is SGHRS and CDR2 is YFSETQ in the germline V gene. The CDR3 is 15 amino acids. V was shortened by 1 base and J by 5 bases, with 14 bases between the two germline ends. CDR3 DNA sequence: TGCGCCAGCAGCTTGAGCAGCCCGGGGAAAGATACGCAGTATTTT. Protein product: CASSLSSPGKDTQYF.

This clone was seen a single time. The chain links TRBV4-3 to TRBJ2-1, with 12 bases matching TRBD2. The CDR3 spans 19 residues. Germline loops: CDR1 LGHNA, CDR2 YSLEER. The J segment lost 0 bases and the V segment lost 4 bases, leaving 10 bases of the junction unmatched. Here the CDR3 reads CASSLSTSGRNPSYNEQFF. As DNA, the CDR3 is TGCGCCAGCAGCCTCTCCACTAGCGGGAGGAACCCCTCCTACAATGAGCAGTTCTTC.

This rearrangement joins TRBV10-3 to TRBJ1-3; D is uncertain. The CDR3 covers 16 residues. Trimming took 1 base from V and 0 from J, leaving 10 bases between them. The germline CDR1 and CDR2 sequences are ENHRY and SYGVKD. Written as DNA, the CDR3 is TGTGCCATCAGTGAGTTCGGCCCAGGCTCTGGAAACACCATATATTTT. Protein: CAISEFGPGSGNTIYF.

CDR3 coding DNA: TGTGCCAGCTCACCCCCAGGACACAGCACAGATACGCAGTATTTT. Its protein is CASSPPGHSTDTQYF. The J gene is TRBJ2-3, the V gene TRBV18; D might be TRBD1 (5 bases). Germline V gene lookup returns CDR1 KGHSH and CDR2 LQKENI. V lost 3 bases and J 0 bases, leaving 10 bases between the germline ends. The CDR3 runs to 15 residues.